The sequence of this TCR beta chain was determined in a study of blood T cell repertoires in COVID-19. The wider study: Donors in the United States, Italy and Spain gave samples during acute or convalescent COVID-19. The cDNA or gDNA used as material had been derived from T cells, B-cell-depleted T cells, or PBMCs.

Original handling: Amplification with reference gene primers provided the estimates of nucleated cell counts. Produced via immunoSEQ multiplex PCR; TCRdb's table is partial and in-frame only. The V and J calls and clone size are taken from that table; D and trimming were inferred from the DNA. The data contain 250,000 to 300,000 clones, around four fifths of them singletons. The sequenced sample consisted of peripheral blood. The TCR was taken from a man aged 55 to 70 with acute or convalescent COVID-19.

The CDR3 nucleotides are TGTGCCAGCAGCTCTTACAGGGCCTACAATGAGCAGTTCTTC. It encodes CASSSYRAYNEQFF. V gene TRBV7-6 combines with J gene TRBJ2-1; tentatively, D is TRBD1 (6 bases). The germline V gene has CDR1 SGHVS and CDR2 FNYEAQ. V shed 4 bases and J shed 2 bases, with 9 bases lying between them. The CDR3 length is 14 residues. Drawing the rest from reference TRBV7-6 and TRBJ2-1, the complete variable domain is GAGVSQSPRYKVTKRGQDVALRCDPISGHVSLYWYRQALGQGPEFLTYFNYEAQQDKSGLPNDRFSAERPEGSISTLTIQRTEQRDSAMYRCASSSYRAYNEQFFGPGTRLTVL.